Shown below are 21 T cell receptor beta chains from a single sample sequenced in a study of cytomegalovirus exposure and HLA in healthy donors. The repertoire was sequenced with immunoSEQ multiplex PCR; TCRdb's copy has only in-frame clones and lacks some. The profile shows over 200,000 clones, about 90% of them singletons. What was sequenced was PBMCs. These receptors were taken from a woman between 18 and 29 years old in good health and CMV-seronegative.

This clone has only a few counts. The chain links TRBV5-6 to TRBJ1-1; D possibly corresponds to TRBD1 (6 bases). The CDR3 loop spans 15 amino acids. CDR1 is SGHDT and CDR2 is YYEEEE in the germline V gene. Trimming shortened V by 10 bases and J by 0 bases, and 19 bases separated the two germline ends. The CDR3 protein is CAWGRGGALNTEAFF. The CDR3 DNA follows: TGTGCCTGGGGGAGGGGGGGCGCGCTGAACACTGAAGCTTTCTTT.

The chain is built from TRBV28 and TRBJ2-1, with D possibly matching TRBD2 (5 bases). Germline CDR1 is MDHEN and CDR2 is SYDVKM. Trimming pared 5 bases from V and 9 bases from J, leaving 8 bases between. The CDR3 sequence is 11 residues long. This chain's CDR3 is CASSRTVEQFF. DNA of the CDR3: TGTGCCAGCAGTAGGACTGTTGAGCAGTTCTTC.

This rearrangement joins TRBV11-2 to TRBJ2-7, with D possibly TRBD1 on 5 matching bases. Deletions cut 5 bases from V and 3 bases from J, with 17 bases between. Per germline, CDR1 SGHAT and CDR2 FQNNGV. The CDR3 is made up of 15 amino acids. The CDR3 nucleotides are TGTGCCAGCAGCCCAACTGACAGACCTTACTACGAGCAGTACTTC. The encoded protein is CASSPTDRPYYEQYF.

The rearrangement joins TRBV13 to TRBJ1-2, with D possibly TRBD1 on 5 matching bases. The CDR3 has 15 residues. CDR1 and CDR2 (germline): PRHDT, FYEKMQ (reference sequence). Deletions cut 5 bases from V and 6 bases from J, with 19 bases between. The chain's CDR3 is CASSKGGGGGHGYTF. The DNA for the CDR3 is TGTGCCAGCAGCAAGGGCGGGGGGGGTGGCCATGGCTACACCTTC.

The J gene is TRBJ2-7, the V gene TRBV19; tentative D call: TRBD2 (5 bases). Germline values: CDR1 LNHDA, CDR2 SQIVND (reference sequence). This CDR3 region has 16 residues. V lost 5 bases and J lost 1, with 18 bases in between. CDR3 sequence reads: CASSPGLVAGSYEQYF. The CDR3 DNA reads as TGTGCCAGTAGTCCTGGACTGGTGGCCGGGTCCTACGAGCAGTACTTC.

This clone was seen once. The chain recombines TRBV28 with TRBJ2-2; 11 bases align to TRBD1. The germline V gene encodes CDR1 MDHEN and CDR2 SYDVKM. J was trimmed by 7 bases and V by 7 bases; bases with no gene match: 5. This CDR3 has 14 amino acids. Here the CDR3 DNA reads TGTGCCAGCAAGGACAGGGGGCTGCTCGGGGAGCTGTTTTTT. Amino acid sequence: CASKDRGLLGELFF.

The chain uses TRBV6-1 and TRBJ2-1; no reliable D call. The CDR3 totals 13 residues. Trimming pared 8 bases from V and 5 bases from J, leaving 13 bases between. CDR1 MNHNS and CDR2 SASEGT come from the germline V gene. CDR3 DNA sequence: TGTGCCAGCGGTGCGAGCGCCGACAATGAGCAGTTCTTC. Protein: CASGASADNEQFF.

V and J are TRBV5-1 and TRBJ2-1; 11 nucleotides match TRBD2. Germline V gene lookup returns CDR1 SGHRS and CDR2 YFSETQ. This CDR3 region has 16 residues. The V segment lost 4 bases and the J segment 8 bases; nucleotides outside the gene matches: 11. CDR3 region: CASSPTSGNSWDEQFF. Written as DNA, the CDR3 is TGCGCCAGCAGCCCGACTAGCGGGAATTCCTGGGATGAGCAGTTCTTC.

This chain connects TRBV13 to TRBJ2-7, with 9 positions matching TRBD1. There are 16 residues in the CDR3. Germline CDR1 reads PRHDT; CDR2 reads FYEKMQ (reference sequence). Germline trimming cut 4 bases from V and 3 bases from J; bases unmatched to any gene: 10. The CDR3 bases are TGTGCCAGCAGCTCCTCCTCGTGGACAGGGGACTACGAGCAGTACTTC. Amino acids: CASSSSSWTGDYEQYF.

The chain has TRBV5-1 and TRBJ2-3; D is unresolved. Germline CDR1 is SGHRS and CDR2 is YFSETQ. Trimming took 0 bases from V and 5 from J, leaving 7 bases between them. This CDR3 spans 13 amino acids. CDR3 sequence (DNA): TGCGCCAGCAGCTTGGCCCCCGGAGATACGCAGTATTTT. Its translation: CASSLAPGDTQYF. The variable domain in full, with the rest retrieved from reference TRBV5-1 and TRBJ2-3, is KAGVTQTPRYLIKTRGQQVTLSCSPISGHRSVSWYQQTPGQGLQFLFEYFSETQRNKGNFPGRFSGRQFSNSRSEMNVSTLELGDSALYLCASSLAPGDTQYFGPGTRLTVL.

The chain combines TRBV4-2 with TRBJ2-7, with 8 bases matching TRBD1. Trimming took 1 base from V and 2 from J; bases not matched to a gene: 10. The CDR3 covers 17 residues. From germline, CDR1 is LGHNA and CDR2 YNFKEQ. In DNA form, the CDR3 reads TGTGCCAGCAGCCAAGGGGGCCGGAGGACAGGGACCTACGAGCAGTACTTC. Encoded protein: CASSQGGRRTGTYEQYF.

The J gene is TRBJ2-1, the V gene TRBV27, with D possibly matching TRBD2 (6 bases). The CDR3 consists of 17 residues. V lost 2 bases and J 4 bases, leaving 18 bases between the germline ends. Germline CDR1 MNHEY, CDR2 SMNVEV (reference sequence). CDR3 in amino acids: CASSLLSPGERYNEQFF. The CDR3, as DNA: TGTGCCAGCAGTTTACTGAGCCCGGGGGAAAGATACAATGAGCAGTTCTTC.

V gene TRBV2 combines with J gene TRBJ2-6; D uncertain. Germline V CDR1 and CDR2: SNHLY, FYNNEI. The CDR3 covers 14 residues. The V end was cut by 7 bases, the J end by 0 bases, with 7 bases between. CDR3 amino acids: CASTTVSGANVLTF. CDR3 in DNA: TGTGCCAGCACCACAGTCTCTGGGGCCAACGTCCTGACTTTC.

The chain is built from TRBV28 and TRBJ2-3; a possible D gene is TRBD1 (6 bases). The V end lost 2 bases, the J end lost 2 bases, and 11 bases lay between the germline ends. Germline lookup yields CDR1 MDHEN and CDR2 SYDVKM. The CDR3 sequence is 15 residues long. CDR3 loop: CASSLGTPSTDTQYF. The DNA of the CDR3 is TGTGCCAGCAGTTTAGGGACACCTTCCACAGATACGCAGTATTTT.

J is TRBJ2-1 and V is TRBV12-2; TRBD2 is the table's D call, not checked against the DNA. TRBV12-2 is a pseudogene. The CDR3 runs to 11 residues. CDR3 DNA: TGTGCAAGTCGGCCCAAGCGGGGGTGGTTCTTC. This encodes CASRPKRGWFF.

This clone has just one count. J is TRBJ2-5 and V is TRBV23-1, with a tentative D call TRBD1 (6 bases). TRBV23-1 is an ORF for which the function is uncertain. The CDR3 is made up of 14 amino acids. The ends were cut back, 7 bases at V and 3 bases at J, with 15 bases in the middle. CDR3: CASTSQGWKETQYF. CDR3 sequence (DNA): TGCGCCAGCACGTCGCAGGGGTGGAAAGAGACCCAGTACTTC.

The rearrangement joins TRBV11-2 to TRBJ2-5; TRBD1 aligns across 8 bases. The germline V gene has CDR1 SGHAT and CDR2 FQNNGV. Trimming took 5 bases from V and 3 from J; bases not matched to a gene: 5. The CDR3 totals 14 residues. CDR3 protein: CASSLGQAKETQYF. CDR3 in DNA: TGTGCCAGCAGCCTGGGACAGGCGAAAGAGACCCAGTACTTC.

The rearrangement links TRBV2 to TRBJ2-1, with a weak D call TRBD1 (7 bases). The V and J ends lost 5 bases and 3 bases respectively, with 14 bases between them. Germline assignment: CDR1 SNHLY and CDR2 FYNNEI. The length of the CDR3 is 15 residues. Here the CDR3 DNA reads TGTGCCAGCAGTTCTCAGCAGGGGGGCTACAATGAGCAGTTCTTC. This encodes CASSSQQGGYNEQFF.

CDR3 sequence (DNA): TGCAGCGTTGAAACGAAGCTACCGGGACTAGCGGGAGCCCCAGAAGAGACCCAGTACTTC. It translates to CSVETKLPGLAGAPEETQYF. The chain joins TRBV29-1 to TRBJ2-5, with 14 bases aligning to TRBD2. V shed 2 bases, J shed 3 bases, and the junction held 17 bases outside the gene matches. The CDR3 is 20 residues long. Per the germline V gene, CDR1 is SQVTM and CDR2 is ANQGSEA.

About this clone: Other DNA sequences of this sample code for an identical CDR3. The genes are TRBV5-1 and TRBJ2-5; 8 bases align to TRBD1. Germline CDR1 is SGHRS and CDR2 is YFSETQ. V lost 1 base, J lost 2 bases, and 1 base stayed unmatched. This CDR3 region has 14 residues. DNA of the CDR3: TGCGCCAGCAGCTTGACAGGGGGACAAGAGACCCAGTACTTC. Protein sequence: CASSLTGGQETQYF.

This chain connects TRBV14 to TRBJ2-1; D gene ambiguous. The CDR3 is made up of 12 amino acids. Trimming pared 2 bases from V and 7 bases from J, leaving 6 bases between. Germline CDR1 and CDR2: SGHDN and FVKESK. The CDR3 protein is CASSQSMNEQFF. CDR3 nucleotides: TGTGCCAGCAGCCAATCCATGAATGAGCAGTTCTTC.